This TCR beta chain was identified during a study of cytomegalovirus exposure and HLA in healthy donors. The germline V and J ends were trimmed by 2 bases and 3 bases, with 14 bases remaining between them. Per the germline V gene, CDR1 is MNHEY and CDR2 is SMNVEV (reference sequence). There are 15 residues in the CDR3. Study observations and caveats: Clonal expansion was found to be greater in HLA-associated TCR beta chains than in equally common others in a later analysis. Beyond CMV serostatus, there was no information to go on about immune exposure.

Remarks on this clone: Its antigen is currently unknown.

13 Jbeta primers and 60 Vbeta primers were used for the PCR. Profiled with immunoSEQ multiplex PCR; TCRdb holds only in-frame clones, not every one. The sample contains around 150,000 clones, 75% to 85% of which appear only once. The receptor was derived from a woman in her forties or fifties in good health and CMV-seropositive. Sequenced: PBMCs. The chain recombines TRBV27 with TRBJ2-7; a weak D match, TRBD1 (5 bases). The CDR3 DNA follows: TGTGCCAGCAGTTTAGCAATAGGACACATCTACGAGCAGTACTTC. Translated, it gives CASSLAIGHIYEQYF.